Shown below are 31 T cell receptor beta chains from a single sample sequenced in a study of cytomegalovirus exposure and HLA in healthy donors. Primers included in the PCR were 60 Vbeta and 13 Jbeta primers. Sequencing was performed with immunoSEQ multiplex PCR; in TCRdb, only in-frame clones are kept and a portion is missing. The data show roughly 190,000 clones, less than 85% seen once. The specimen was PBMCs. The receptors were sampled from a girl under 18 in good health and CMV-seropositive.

The CDR3 protein is CASALGFPRGTDTQYF. DNA of the CDR3: TGTGCCAGCGCCCTGGGTTTCCCGCGGGGCACAGATACGCAGTATTTT. J is TRBJ2-3 and V is TRBV7-2; D possibly corresponds to TRBD2 (5 bases). Germline V gene lookup returns CDR1 SGHTA and CDR2 FQGNSA. Trimming took 8 bases from V and 1 from J, leaving 19 bases between them. The CDR3 loop spans 16 amino acids.

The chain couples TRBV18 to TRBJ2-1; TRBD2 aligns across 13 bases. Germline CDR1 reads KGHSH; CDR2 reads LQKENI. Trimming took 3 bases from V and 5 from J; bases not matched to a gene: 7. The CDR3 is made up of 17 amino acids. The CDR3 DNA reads TGTGCCAGCTCACCTCAGAGACTAGCGGGGGGAAACAATGAGCAGTTCTTC. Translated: CASSPQRLAGGNNEQFF.

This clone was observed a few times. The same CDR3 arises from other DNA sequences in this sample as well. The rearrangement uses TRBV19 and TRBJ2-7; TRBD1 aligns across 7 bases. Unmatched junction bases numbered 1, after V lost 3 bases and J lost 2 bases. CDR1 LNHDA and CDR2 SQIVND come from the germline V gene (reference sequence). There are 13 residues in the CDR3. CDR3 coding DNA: TGTGCCAGTAGTATCGGGACAGCCTACGAGCAGTACTTC. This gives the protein CASSIGTAYEQYF.

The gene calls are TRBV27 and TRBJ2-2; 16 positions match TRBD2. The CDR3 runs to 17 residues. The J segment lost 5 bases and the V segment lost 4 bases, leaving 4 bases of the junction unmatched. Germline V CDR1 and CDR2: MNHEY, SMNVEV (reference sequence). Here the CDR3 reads CASSSGLAGGPTGELFF. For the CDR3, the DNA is TGTGCCAGCAGTTCGGGACTAGCGGGGGGGCCGACCGGGGAGCTGTTTTTT.

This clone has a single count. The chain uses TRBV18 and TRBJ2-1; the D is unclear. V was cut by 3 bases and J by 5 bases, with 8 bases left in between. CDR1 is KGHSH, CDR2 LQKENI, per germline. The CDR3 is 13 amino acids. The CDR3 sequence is CASSPSRDNEQFF. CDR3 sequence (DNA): TGTGCCAGCTCACCTAGCCGAGACAATGAGCAGTTCTTC.

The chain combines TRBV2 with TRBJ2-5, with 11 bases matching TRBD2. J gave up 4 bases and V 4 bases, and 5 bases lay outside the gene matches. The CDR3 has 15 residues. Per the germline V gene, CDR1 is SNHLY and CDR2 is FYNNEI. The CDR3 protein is CASSAGLAGTETQYF. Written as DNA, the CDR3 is TGTGCCAGCAGTGCAGGACTAGCGGGCACAGAGACCCAGTACTTC.

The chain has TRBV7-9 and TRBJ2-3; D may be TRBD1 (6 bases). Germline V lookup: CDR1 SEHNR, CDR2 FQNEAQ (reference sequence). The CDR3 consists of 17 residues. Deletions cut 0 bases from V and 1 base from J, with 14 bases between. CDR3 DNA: TGTGCCAGCAGCTTAGCTGGGGGCGGTTCGGGCACAGATACGCAGTATTTT. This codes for CASSLAGGGSGTDTQYF.

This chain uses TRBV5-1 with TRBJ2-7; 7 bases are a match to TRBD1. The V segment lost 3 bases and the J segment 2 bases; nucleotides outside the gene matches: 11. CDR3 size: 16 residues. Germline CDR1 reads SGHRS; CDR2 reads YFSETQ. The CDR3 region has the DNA TGCGCCAGCAGCTCCGCCGACAGGGACATGGCCTACGAGCAGTACTTC. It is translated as CASSSADRDMAYEQYF.

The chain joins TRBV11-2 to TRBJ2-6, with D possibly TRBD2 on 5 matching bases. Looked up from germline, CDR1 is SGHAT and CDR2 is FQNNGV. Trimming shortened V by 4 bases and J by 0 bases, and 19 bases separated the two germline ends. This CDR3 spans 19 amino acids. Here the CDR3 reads CASSWERGAVHSGANVLTF. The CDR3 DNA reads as TGTGCCAGCAGCTGGGAGAGAGGAGCGGTTCACTCTGGGGCCAACGTCCTGACTTTC.

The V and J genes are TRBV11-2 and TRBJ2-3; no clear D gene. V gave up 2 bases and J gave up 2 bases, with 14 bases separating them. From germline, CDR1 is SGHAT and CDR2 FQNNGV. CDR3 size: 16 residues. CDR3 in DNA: TGTGCCAGCAGCTTATTCGCGGTAACTTCCACAGATACGCAGTATTTT. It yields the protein CASSLFAVTSTDTQYF.

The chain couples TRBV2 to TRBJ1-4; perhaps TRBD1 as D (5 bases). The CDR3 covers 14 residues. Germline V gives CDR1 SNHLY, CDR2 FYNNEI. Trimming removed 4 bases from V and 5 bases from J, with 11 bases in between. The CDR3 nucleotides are TGTGCCAGCAGTGGGGGATGGGGCAATGAAAAACTGTTTTTT. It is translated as CASSGGWGNEKLFF.

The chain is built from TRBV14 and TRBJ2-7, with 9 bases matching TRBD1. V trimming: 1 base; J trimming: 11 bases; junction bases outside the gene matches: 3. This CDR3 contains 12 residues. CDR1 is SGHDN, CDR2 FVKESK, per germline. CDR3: CASSQGRDREYF. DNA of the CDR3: TGTGCCAGCAGCCAAGGCCGGGACAGGGAGTACTTC.

CDR3 sequence reads: CASSYSTGTGELFF. DNA of the CDR3: TGTGCCAGCAGTTACTCGACGGGCACCGGGGAGCTGTTTTTT. This chain links TRBV6-6 with TRBJ2-2; D ambiguous. The CDR3 is 14 amino acids. V lost 0 bases, J lost 4 bases, and 6 bases lay in between. CDR1 is MNHNY and CDR2 is SVGAGI in the germline V gene (reference sequence).

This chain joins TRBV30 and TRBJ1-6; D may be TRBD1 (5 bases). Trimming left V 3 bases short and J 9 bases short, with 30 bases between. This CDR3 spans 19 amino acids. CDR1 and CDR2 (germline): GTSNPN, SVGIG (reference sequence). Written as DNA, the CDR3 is TGTGCCTGGAGCGCACCTTGCCGCGGGGGGGGGAGGGTAGGTTCACCCCTCCACTTT. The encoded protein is CAWSAPCRGGGRVGSPLHF.

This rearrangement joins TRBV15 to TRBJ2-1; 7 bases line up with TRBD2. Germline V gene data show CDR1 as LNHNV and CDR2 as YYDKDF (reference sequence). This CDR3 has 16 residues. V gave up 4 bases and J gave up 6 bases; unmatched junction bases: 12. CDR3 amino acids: CATSTVSSGFGNEQFF. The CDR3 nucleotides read TGTGCCACCAGCACCGTTTCTAGCGGCTTCGGCAATGAGCAGTTCTTC.

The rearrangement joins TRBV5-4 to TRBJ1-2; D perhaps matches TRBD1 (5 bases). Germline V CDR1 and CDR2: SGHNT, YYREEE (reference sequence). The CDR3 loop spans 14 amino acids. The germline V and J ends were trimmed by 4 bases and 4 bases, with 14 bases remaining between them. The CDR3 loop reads CASSLETGFYGYTF. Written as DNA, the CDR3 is TGTGCCAGCAGCCTTGAAACAGGTTTCTATGGCTACACCTTC.

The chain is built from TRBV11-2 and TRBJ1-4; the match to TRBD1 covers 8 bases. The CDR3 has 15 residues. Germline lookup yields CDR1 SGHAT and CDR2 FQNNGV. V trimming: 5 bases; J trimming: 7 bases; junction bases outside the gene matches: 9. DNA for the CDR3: TGTGCCAGCAGCCCAGGGGGCAGGGAGGGTGAAAAACTGTTTTTT. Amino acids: CASSPGGREGEKLFF.

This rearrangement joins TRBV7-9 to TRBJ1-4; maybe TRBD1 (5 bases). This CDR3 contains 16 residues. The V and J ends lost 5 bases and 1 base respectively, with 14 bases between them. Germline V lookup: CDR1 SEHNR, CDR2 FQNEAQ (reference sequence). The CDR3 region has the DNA TGTGCCAGCAGCCCACAGGAGTCACTAACTAATGAAAAACTGTTTTTT. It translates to CASSPQESLTNEKLFF.

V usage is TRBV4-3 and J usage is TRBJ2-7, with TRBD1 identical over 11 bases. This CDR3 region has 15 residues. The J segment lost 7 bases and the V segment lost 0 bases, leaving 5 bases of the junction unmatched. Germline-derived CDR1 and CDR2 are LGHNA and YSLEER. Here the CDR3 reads CASSQDRDRGLEQYF. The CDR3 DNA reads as TGCGCCAGCAGCCAAGATCGGGACAGGGGGTTAGAGCAGTACTTC.

The CDR3 loop reads CASSRGTGIYGYTF. CDR3 sequence (DNA): TGCGCCAGCAGCCGTGGGACAGGTATCTATGGCTACACCTTC. This sequence joins TRBV5-1 and TRBJ1-2; 8 bases align to TRBD1. The CDR3 contains 14 residues. Germline CDR1 is SGHRS and CDR2 is YFSETQ. V was pared by 4 bases and J by 4 bases, with 6 bases of the junction left unmatched.

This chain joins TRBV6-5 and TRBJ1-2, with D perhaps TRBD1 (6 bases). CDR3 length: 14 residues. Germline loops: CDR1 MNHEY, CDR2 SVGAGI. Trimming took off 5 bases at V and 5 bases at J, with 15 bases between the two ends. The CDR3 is CASSEQDRLYGYTF. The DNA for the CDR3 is TGTGCCAGCAGTGAACAGGACAGATTGTATGGCTACACCTTC.

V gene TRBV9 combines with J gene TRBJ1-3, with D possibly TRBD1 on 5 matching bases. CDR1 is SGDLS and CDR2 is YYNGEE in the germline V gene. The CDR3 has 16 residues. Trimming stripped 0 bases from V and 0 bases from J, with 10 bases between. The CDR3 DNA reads TGTGCCAGCAGCGTAGAGGGGCAGCTCTCTGGAAACACCATATATTTT. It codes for CASSVEGQLSGNTIYF.

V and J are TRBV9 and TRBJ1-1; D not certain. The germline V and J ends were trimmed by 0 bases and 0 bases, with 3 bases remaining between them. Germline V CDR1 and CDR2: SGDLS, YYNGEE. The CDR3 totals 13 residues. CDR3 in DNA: TGTGCCAGCAGCGTAGCCGTGAACACTGAAGCTTTCTTT. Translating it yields CASSVAVNTEAFF.

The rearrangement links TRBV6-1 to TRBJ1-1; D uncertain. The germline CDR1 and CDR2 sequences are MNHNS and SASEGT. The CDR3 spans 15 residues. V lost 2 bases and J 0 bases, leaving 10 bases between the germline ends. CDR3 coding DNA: TGTGCCAGCAGTGAATTTGCACGGTTGAACACTGAAGCTTTCTTT. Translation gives CASSEFARLNTEAFF.

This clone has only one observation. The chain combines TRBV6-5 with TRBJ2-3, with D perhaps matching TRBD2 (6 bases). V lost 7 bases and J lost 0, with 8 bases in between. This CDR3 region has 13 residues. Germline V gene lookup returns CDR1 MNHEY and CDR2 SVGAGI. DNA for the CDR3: TGTGCCAGCATGAGCGGGAGCACAGATACGCAGTATTTT. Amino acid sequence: CASMSGSTDTQYF.

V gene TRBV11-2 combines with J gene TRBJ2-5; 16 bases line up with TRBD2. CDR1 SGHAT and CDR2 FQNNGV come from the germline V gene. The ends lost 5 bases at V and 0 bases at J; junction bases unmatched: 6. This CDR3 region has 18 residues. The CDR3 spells CASSMGLAGGRYQETQYF. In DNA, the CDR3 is TGTGCCAGCAGCATGGGACTAGCGGGGGGGCGGTACCAAGAGACCCAGTACTTC.

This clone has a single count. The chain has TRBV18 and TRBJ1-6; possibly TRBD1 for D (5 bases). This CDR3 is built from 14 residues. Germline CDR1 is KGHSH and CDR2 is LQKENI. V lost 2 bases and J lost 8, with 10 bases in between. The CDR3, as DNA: TGTGCCAGCTCACCAGTCGGGGGGGATTCACCCCTCCACTTT. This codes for CASSPVGGDSPLHF.

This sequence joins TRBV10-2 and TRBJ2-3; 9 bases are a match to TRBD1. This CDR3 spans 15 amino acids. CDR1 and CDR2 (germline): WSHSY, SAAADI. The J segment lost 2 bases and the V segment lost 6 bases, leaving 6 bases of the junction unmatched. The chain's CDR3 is CASSPGQGNTDTQYF. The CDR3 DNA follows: TGCGCCAGCAGCCCCGGACAGGGGAACACAGATACGCAGTATTTT.

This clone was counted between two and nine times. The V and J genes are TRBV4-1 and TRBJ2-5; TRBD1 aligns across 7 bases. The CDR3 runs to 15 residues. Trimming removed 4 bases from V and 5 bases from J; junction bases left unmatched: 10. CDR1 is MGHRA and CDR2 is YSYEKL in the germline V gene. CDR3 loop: CASSRTGEQRETQYF. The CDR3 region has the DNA TGCGCCAGCAGCCGCACAGGGGAACAAAGGGAGACCCAGTACTTC.

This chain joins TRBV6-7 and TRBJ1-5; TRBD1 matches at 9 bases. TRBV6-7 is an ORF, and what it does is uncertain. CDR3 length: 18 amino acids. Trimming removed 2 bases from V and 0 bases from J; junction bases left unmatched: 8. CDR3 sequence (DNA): TGTGCCAGCAGTTACCCGGGACAGGGTGGCAATAGCAATCAGCCCCAGCATTTT. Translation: CASSYPGQGGNSNQPQHF.

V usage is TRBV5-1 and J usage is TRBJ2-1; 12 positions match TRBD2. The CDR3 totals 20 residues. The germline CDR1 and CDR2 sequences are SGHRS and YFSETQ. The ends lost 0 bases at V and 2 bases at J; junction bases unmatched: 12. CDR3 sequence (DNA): TGCGCCAGCAGCTTGGCTCGGCTAGCGGGGGGGCCAGGTGCCTACAATGAGCAGTTCTTC. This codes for CASSLARLAGGPGAYNEQFF.